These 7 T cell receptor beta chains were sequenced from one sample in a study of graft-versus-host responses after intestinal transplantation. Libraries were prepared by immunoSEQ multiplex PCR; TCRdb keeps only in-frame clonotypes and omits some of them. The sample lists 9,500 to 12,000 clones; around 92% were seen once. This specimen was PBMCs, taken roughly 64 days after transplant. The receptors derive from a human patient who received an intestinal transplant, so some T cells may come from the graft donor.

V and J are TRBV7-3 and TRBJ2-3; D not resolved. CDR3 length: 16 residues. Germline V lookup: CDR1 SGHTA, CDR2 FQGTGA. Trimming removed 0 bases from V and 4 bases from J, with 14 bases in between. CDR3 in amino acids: CASSLTPDFSPDTQYF. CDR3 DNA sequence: TGTGCCAGCAGCTTAACCCCCGACTTTTCCCCAGATACGCAGTATTTT.

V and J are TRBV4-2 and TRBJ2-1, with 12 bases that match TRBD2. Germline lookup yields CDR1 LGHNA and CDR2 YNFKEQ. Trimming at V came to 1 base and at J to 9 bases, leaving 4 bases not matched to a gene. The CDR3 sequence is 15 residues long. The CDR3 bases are TGTGCCAGCAGCCAAGGACTAGCGGGAGCTTTTGAGCAGTTCTTC. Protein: CASSQGLAGAFEQFF.

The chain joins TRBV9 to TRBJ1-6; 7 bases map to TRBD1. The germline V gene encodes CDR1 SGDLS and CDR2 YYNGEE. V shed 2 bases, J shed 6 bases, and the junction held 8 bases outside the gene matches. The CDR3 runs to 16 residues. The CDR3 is CASSVGQVPSNSPLHF. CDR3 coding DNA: TGTGCCAGCAGCGTTGGACAGGTCCCGAGTAATTCACCCCTCCACTTT.

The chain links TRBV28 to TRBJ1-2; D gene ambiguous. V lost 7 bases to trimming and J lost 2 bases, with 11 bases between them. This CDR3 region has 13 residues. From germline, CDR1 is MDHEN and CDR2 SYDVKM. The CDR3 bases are TGTGCCAGCACCGAAACCGCGAACTATGGCTACACCTTC. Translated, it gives CASTETANYGYTF.

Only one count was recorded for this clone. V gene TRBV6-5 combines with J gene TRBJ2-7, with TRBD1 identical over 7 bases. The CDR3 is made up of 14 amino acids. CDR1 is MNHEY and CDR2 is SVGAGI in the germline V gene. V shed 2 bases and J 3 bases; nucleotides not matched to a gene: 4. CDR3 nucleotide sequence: TGTGCCAGCAGTTACAGGGGGCAGCTCTACGAGCAGTACTTC. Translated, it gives CASSYRGQLYEQYF.

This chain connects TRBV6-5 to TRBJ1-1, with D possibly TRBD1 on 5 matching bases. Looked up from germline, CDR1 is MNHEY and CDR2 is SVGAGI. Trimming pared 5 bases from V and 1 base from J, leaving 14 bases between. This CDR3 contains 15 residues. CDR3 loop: CASSQRTSTNTEAFF. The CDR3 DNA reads TGTGCCAGCAGTCAAAGGACATCTACGAACACTGAAGCTTTCTTT.

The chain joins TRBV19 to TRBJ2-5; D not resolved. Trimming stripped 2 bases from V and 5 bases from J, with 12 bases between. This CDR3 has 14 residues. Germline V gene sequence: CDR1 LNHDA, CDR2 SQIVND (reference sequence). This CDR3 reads CASSIMANMETQYF. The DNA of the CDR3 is TGTGCCAGTAGTATAATGGCAAATATGGAGACCCAGTACTTC.